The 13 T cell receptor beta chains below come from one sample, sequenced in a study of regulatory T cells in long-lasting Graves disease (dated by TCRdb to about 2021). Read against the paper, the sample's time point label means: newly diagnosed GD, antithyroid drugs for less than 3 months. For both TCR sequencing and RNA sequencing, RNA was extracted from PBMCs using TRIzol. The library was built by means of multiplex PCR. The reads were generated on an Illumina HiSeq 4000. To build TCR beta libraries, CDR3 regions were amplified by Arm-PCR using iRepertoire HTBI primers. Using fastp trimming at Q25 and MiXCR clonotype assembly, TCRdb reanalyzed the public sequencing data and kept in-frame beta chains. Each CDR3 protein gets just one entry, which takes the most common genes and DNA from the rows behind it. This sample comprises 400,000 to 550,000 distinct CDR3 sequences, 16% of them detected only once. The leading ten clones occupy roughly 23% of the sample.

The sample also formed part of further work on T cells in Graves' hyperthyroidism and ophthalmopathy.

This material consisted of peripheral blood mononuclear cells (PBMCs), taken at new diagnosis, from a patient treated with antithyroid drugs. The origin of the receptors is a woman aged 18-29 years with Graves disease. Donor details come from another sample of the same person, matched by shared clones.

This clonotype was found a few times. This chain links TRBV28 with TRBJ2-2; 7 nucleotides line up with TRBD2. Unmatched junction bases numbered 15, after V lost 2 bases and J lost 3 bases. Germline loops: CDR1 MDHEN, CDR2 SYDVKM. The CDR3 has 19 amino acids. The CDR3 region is CASSLKVAGVASYTGELFF. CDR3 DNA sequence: TGTGCCAGCAGTTTAAAGGTTGCGGGAGTCGCCTCTTACACCGGGGAGCTGTTTTTT.

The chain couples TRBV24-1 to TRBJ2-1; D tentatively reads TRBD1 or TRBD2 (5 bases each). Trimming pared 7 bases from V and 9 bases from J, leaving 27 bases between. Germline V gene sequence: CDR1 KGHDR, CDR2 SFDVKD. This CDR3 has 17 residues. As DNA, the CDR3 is TGTGCCACCAGGGGGGTCTTGAGAGTTTTTTTATGGCGTGAGCAGTTCTTC. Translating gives CATRGVLRVFLWREQFF.

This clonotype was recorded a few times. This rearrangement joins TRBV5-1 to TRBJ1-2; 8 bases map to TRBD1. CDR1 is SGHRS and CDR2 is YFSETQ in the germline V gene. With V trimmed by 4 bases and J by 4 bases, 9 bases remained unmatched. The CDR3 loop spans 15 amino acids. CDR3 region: CASSASGGEVYGYTF. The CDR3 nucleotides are TGCGCCAGCAGCGCTTCAGGGGGCGAGGTCTATGGCTACACCTTC.

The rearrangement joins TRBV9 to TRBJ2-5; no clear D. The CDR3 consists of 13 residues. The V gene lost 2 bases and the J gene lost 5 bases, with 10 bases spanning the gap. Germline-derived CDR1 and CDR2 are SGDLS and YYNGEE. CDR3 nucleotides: TGTGCCAGCAGCGTCGGCCCAGCGGAGACCCAGTACTTC. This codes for CASSVGPAETQYF.

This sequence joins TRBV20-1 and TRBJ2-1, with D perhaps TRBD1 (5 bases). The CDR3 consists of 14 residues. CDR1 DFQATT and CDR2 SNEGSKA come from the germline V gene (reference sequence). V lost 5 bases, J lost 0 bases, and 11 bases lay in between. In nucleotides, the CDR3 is TGCAGTGCTGGACAACAGCGCTCCTACAATGAGCAGTTCTTC. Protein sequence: CSAGQQRSYNEQFF.

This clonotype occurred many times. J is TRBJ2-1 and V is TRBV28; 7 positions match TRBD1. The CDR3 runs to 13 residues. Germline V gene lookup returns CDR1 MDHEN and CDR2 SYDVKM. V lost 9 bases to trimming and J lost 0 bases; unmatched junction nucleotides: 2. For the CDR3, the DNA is TGTGCCAGTCGGACAGGCTCCTACAATGAGCAGTTCTTC. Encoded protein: CASRTGSYNEQFF.

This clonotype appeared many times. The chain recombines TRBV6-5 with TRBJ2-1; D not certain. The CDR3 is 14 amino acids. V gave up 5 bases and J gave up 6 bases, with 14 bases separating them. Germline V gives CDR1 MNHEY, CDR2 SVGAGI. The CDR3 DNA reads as TGTGCCAGCAGTCACTGGACCGACGGCAATGAGCAGTTCTTC. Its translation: CASSHWTDGNEQFF.

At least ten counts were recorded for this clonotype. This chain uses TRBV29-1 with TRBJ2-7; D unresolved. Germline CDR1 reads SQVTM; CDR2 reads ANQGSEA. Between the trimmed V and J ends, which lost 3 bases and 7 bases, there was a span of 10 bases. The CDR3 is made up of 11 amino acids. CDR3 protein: CSVELLGEQYF. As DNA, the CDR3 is TGCAGCGTTGAGCTTCTGGGGGAGCAGTACTTC.

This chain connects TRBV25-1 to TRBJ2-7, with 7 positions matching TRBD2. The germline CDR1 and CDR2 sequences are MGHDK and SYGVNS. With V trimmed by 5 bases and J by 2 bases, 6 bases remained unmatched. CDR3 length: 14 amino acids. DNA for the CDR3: TGTGCCAGCAGTCCAGCGGGAACCCCCTACGAGCAGTACTTC. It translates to CASSPAGTPYEQYF.

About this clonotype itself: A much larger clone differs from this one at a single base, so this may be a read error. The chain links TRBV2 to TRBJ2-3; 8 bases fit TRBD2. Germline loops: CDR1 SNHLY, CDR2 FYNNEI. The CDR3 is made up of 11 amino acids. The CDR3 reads CVGGGTDTQYF. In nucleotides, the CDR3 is TGTGTCGGGGGGGGTACAGATACGCAGTATTTT.

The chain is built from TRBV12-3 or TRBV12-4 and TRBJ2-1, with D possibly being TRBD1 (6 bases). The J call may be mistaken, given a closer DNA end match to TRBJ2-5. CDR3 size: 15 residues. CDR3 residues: CASSSNSGVRGTQYF. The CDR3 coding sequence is TGTGCCAGCAGTTCGAATTCAGGGGTTCGGGGGACCCAGTACTTC.

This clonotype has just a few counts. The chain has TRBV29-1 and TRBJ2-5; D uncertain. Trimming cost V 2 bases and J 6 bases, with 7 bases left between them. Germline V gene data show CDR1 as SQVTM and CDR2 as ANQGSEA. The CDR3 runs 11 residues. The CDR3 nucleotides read TGCAGCGTTGAAATCCGGCAGACCCAGTACTTC. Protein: CSVEIRQTQYF.

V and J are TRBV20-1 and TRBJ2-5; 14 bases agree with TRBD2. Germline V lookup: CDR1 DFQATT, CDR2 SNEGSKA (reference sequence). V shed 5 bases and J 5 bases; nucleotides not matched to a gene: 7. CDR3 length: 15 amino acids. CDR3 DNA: TGCAGTGCTCATAGACTAGCGGGAGGGATGGAGACCCAGTACTTC. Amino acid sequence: CSAHRLAGGMETQYF.